This passage covers 30 T cell receptor beta chains from one sample sequenced in a study of identical twins. A single record per CDR3 protein comes from TCRdb applying MiXCR to the 5' RACE reads. The sample contains around 340,000 distinct CDR3 sequences, roughly 12% of which appear only once. These same records also appear under a second study, on yellow fever vaccine responses in identical twins.

Sequenced material: CD8+ T cells sorted from blood. Source of these receptors: a woman younger than 35 in good health.

The rearrangement uses TRBV28 and TRBJ2-5; 10 bases line up with TRBD2. V lost 3 bases and J lost 2; bases outside the gene matches: 6. The CDR3 extends over 16 amino acids. From germline, CDR1 is MDHEN and CDR2 SYDVKM. The CDR3, as DNA: TGTGCCAGCAGTTTCGTTAGCGGGAGGCCACAAGAGACCCAGTACTTC. Translation gives CASSFVSGRPQETQYF.

This clonotype has just a few counts. The chain recombines TRBV20-1 with TRBJ2-7, with D possibly called TRBD1 or TRBD2 (5 bases each). Germline V gives CDR1 DFQATT, CDR2 SNEGSKA (reference sequence). The CDR3 extends over 16 amino acids. V was shortened by 5 bases and J by 1 base, with 21 bases between the two germline ends. The CDR3 sequence is CSAAPRTGAESYEQYV. CDR3 bases: TGCAGTGCTGCTCCGCGAACCGGGGCCGAGTCCTACGAGCAGTACGTC.

In its sample, this clonotype was seen a few times. The chain joins TRBV12-3 or TRBV12-4 to TRBJ1-2; D remains ambiguous. V was trimmed by 3 bases and J by 4 bases, leaving 9 bases between them. This CDR3 has 13 residues. The CDR3 spells CASSFFRLYGYTF. The DNA of the CDR3 is TGTGCCAGCAGTTTTTTCAGGCTCTATGGCTACACCTTC.

The chain carries TRBV20-1 and TRBJ2-3; D is unclear. V lost 4 bases and J 2 bases, leaving 19 bases between the germline ends. The CDR3 spans 16 residues. Germline V gene lookup returns CDR1 DFQATT and CDR2 SNEGSKA (reference sequence). CDR3 coding DNA: TGCAGTGCTAACCCCTCCTTGGCAGTCTCCACAGATACGCAGTATTTT. Translation gives CSANPSLAVSTDTQYF.

This clonotype was seen repeatedly, ten times or more. The V call is TRBV7-9, the J call TRBJ1-2; D uncertain. Trimming cost V 5 bases and J 6 bases, with 10 bases left between them. Looked up from germline, CDR1 is SEHNR and CDR2 is FQNEAQ (reference sequence). The length of the CDR3 is 12 residues. The CDR3 sequence is CASSANLDGYTF. The CDR3 nucleotides read TGTGCCAGCAGCGCCAACCTGGATGGCTACACCTTC.

The chain joins TRBV5-5 to TRBJ1-4; tentative D call: TRBD1 (5 bases). From germline, CDR1 is SGHKS and CDR2 YYEKEE (reference sequence). The CDR3 covers 14 residues. Trimming took 2 bases from V and 8 from J, leaving 13 bases between them. The CDR3 DNA reads TGTGCCAGCAGCTTCGAGGGGTCCGAAGAAAAACTGTTTTTT. This translates into CASSFEGSEEKLFF.

The genes are TRBV9 and TRBJ2-3; D is possibly TRBD1 (6 bases). V was shortened by 5 bases and J by 5 bases, with 18 bases between the two germline ends. The length of the CDR3 is 15 residues. Germline assignment: CDR1 SGDLS and CDR2 YYNGEE. DNA for the CDR3: TGTGCCAGCAGGGAAGGACAGAAGAAAGGAGATACGCAGTATTTT. Its translation is CASREGQKKGDTQYF.

This clonotype has just a few counts. The V gene is TRBV25-1, the J gene TRBJ2-1; D is perhaps TRBD1 or TRBD2 (6 bases each). There are 15 residues in the CDR3. V lost 0 bases to trimming and J lost 8 bases, with 14 bases between them. The germline CDR1 and CDR2 sequences are MGHDK and SYGVNS. CDR3: CASSEYEGGRDEQFF. CDR3 bases: TGTGCCAGCAGTGAATACGAGGGGGGCCGCGATGAGCAGTTCTTC.

The sample holds a few counts of this clonotype. V and J are TRBV18 and TRBJ2-3; 7 positions match TRBD1. CDR3 size: 15 residues. Unmatched junction bases numbered 5, after V lost 3 bases and J lost 2 bases. Germline CDR1 KGHSH, CDR2 LQKENI. The CDR3 nucleotides read TGTGCCAGCTCACCTCCGGGACAGCACACAGATACGCAGTATTTT. Translating gives CASSPPGQHTDTQYF.

The chain has TRBV7-9 and TRBJ2-7; TRBD1 matches at 7 bases. Trimming at V came to 6 bases and at J to 4 bases, leaving 12 bases not matched to a gene. The CDR3 has 15 amino acids. The germline gives CDR1 SEHNR, CDR2 FQNEAQ (reference sequence). The DNA of the CDR3 is TGTGCCAGCAGTTCCGACAGGGTGCCTGAATACGAGCAGTACGTC. It encodes CASSSDRVPEYEQYV.

This chain uses TRBV5-4 with TRBJ2-1; 7 bases fit TRBD2. CDR1 is SGHNT and CDR2 is YYREEE in the germline V gene (reference sequence). The ends lost 2 bases at V and 8 bases at J; junction bases unmatched: 22. The CDR3 loop spans 19 amino acids. The CDR3 nucleotides are TGTGCCAGCAGCTTCTTAGATTTGACTCTAGCGGACCCCTCTGATGAGCAGTTCTTC. Its protein product is CASSFLDLTLADPSDEQFF. Full variable domain (remainder filled in from reference TRBV5-4 and TRBJ2-1): ETGVTQSPTHLIKTRGQQVTLRCSSQSGHNTVSWYQQALGQGPQFIFQYYREEENGRGNFPPRFSGLQFPNYSSELNVNALELDDSALYLCASSFLDLTLADPSDEQFFGPGTRLTVL.

The rearrangement joins TRBV27 to TRBJ2-1; D ambiguous. CDR1 is MNHEY and CDR2 is SMNVEV in the germline V gene (reference sequence). Trimming left V 5 bases short and J 7 bases short, with 18 bases between. The CDR3 is 15 residues long. The CDR3 region is CASSHRAPPRNEQFF. CDR3 DNA sequence: TGTGCCAGCAGTCATAGAGCCCCCCCTAGGAATGAGCAGTTCTTC.

This clonotype was counted only a few times. The chain couples TRBV7-6 to TRBJ2-1, with 13 bases identical to TRBD2. CDR1 is SGHVS, CDR2 FNYEAQ, per germline. With V trimmed by 1 base and J by 8 bases, 5 bases remained unmatched. This CDR3 spans 16 amino acids. CDR3 amino acids: CASSLEGLAGVYEQFF. Written as DNA, the CDR3 is TGTGCCAGCAGCTTAGAAGGACTAGCGGGAGTCTATGAGCAGTTCTTC. Combining the CDR3 with reference TRBV7-6 and TRBJ2-1 gives the whole variable domain GAGVSQSPRYKVTKRGQDVALRCDPISGHVSLYWYRQALGQGPEFLTYFNYEAQQDKSGLPNDRFSAERPEGSISTLTIQRTEQRDSAMYRCASSLEGLAGVYEQFFGPGTRLTVL.

This clonotype was seen only a few times. The gene calls are TRBV7-7 and TRBJ2-5; D unresolved. Germline assignment: CDR1 SSHAT and CDR2 FNYEAQ (reference sequence). V was pared by 5 bases and J by 5 bases, with 12 bases between. The CDR3 length is 13 residues. CDR3 sequence (DNA): TGTGCCAGCAGCACTCAGGTCCGGGAGACCCAGTACTTC. Translating gives CASSTQVRETQYF. The full variable domain, with the rest looked up from reference TRBV7-7 and TRBJ2-5, is GAGVSQSPRYKVTKRGQDVTLRCDPISSHATLYWYQQALGQGPEFLTYFNYEAQPDKSGLPSDRFSAERPEGSISTLTIQRTEQRDSAMYRCASSTQVRETQYFGPGTRLLVL.

This clonotype was recorded at least ten times. The J gene is TRBJ2-1, the V gene TRBV4-1; D unclear. Trimming removed 0 bases at V and 10 bases at J, with 7 bases between. Germline CDR1 reads MGHRA; CDR2 reads YSYEKL. The CDR3 runs to 12 residues. The DNA for the CDR3 is TGCGCCAGCAGCCAAGAACCTAGGGAGCAGTTCTTC. It translates to CASSQEPREQFF.

This clonotype turned up a few times. V and J are TRBV7-6 and TRBJ2-5, with 7 bases lining up with TRBD1. V trimming: 5 bases; J trimming: 5 bases; junction bases outside the gene matches: 8. The CDR3 consists of 14 residues. Per the germline V gene, CDR1 is SGHVS and CDR2 is FNYEAQ. CDR3 DNA sequence: TGTGCCAGCAGCAAAGACAGGGAAAGGGAGACCCAGTACTTC. Protein: CASSKDRERETQYF.

The chain employs TRBV4-1 and TRBJ2-3; 7 nucleotides align to TRBD2. After removal of 4 bases from V and 3 bases from J, the junction contained 16 bases not matched to a gene. The CDR3 runs 18 residues. Per the germline V gene, CDR1 is MGHRA and CDR2 is YSYEKL. As DNA, the CDR3 is TGCGCCAGCAGCCTCACCCCTGCGAGGCTAGCGGAAACAGATACGCAGTATTTT. It codes for CASSLTPARLAETDTQYF.

This clonotype was counted ten times or more. The V gene is TRBV29-1, the J gene TRBJ2-1; TRBD2 matches at 10 bases. This CDR3 comprises 14 residues. V dropped 7 bases and J dropped 2; count of bases not matched to a gene: 5. The germline gives CDR1 SQVTM, CDR2 ANQGSEA. Here the CDR3 reads CSGQREGAYNEQFF. In DNA form, the CDR3 reads TGCAGCGGCCAGCGGGAGGGAGCCTACAATGAGCAGTTCTTC.

This clonotype was counted a few times. This chain joins TRBV6-5 and TRBJ2-5; D ambiguous. The CDR3 consists of 11 residues. Trimming shortened V by 2 bases and J by 5 bases, and 3 bases separated the two germline ends. Germline CDR1 and CDR2: MNHEY and SVGAGI. The CDR3 sequence: CASSYDETQYF. Here the CDR3 DNA reads TGTGCCAGCAGTTACGATGAGACCCAGTACTTC.

The rearrangement links TRBV20-1 to TRBJ2-1; D is unclear. The CDR3 is 10 residues long. Looked up from germline, CDR1 is DFQATT and CDR2 is SNEGSKA (reference sequence). Trimming took off 6 bases at V and 9 bases at J, with 9 bases between the two ends. CDR3 coding DNA: TGCAGTGCGCCGGCCGGTGAGCAGTTCTTC. This sequence encodes CSAPAGEQFF.

This chain links TRBV10-1 with TRBJ2-1; D not certain. CDR3 length: 11 amino acids. Trimming removed 2 bases at V and 12 bases at J, with 8 bases between. Germline V gene lookup returns CDR1 WNHNN and CDR2 SYGVQD (reference sequence). The CDR3: CASSEDRVQFF. The CDR3 bases are TGCGCCAGCAGTGAGGATAGGGTGCAGTTCTTC.

The chain is built from TRBV12-3 or TRBV12-4 and TRBJ2-5; perhaps TRBD1 as D (6 bases). This CDR3 comprises 16 residues. Trimming shortened V by 1 base and J by 4 bases, and 16 bases separated the two germline ends. CDR3: CASSLERQVVGETQYF. CDR3 DNA: TGTGCCAGCAGTTTAGAACGACAGGTAGTTGGAGAGACCCAGTACTTC.

This clonotype was observed a few times. The rearrangement joins TRBV5-6 to TRBJ2-1, with D maybe TRBD1 (6 bases). Germline V gene data show CDR1 as SGHDT and CDR2 as YYEEEE. V gave up 0 bases and J gave up 6 bases, with 16 bases separating them. This CDR3 has 16 residues. The CDR3 sequence: CASSLDRGHLPNEQFF. CDR3 nucleotide sequence: TGTGCCAGCAGCTTGGACCGGGGACATCTCCCCAATGAGCAGTTCTTC.

A few counts support this clonotype. The chain is built from TRBV9 and TRBJ1-4; tentatively, D is TRBD1 (5 bases). This CDR3 has 15 amino acids. In germline, CDR1 is SGDLS, CDR2 YYNGEE. The V end was cut by 0 bases, the J end by 6 bases, with 12 bases between. Here the CDR3 reads CASSVDGAADEKLFF. The CDR3 bases are TGTGCCAGCAGCGTAGACGGGGCAGCGGATGAAAAACTGTTTTTT.

The chain carries TRBV6-1 and TRBJ2-3, with 12 positions matching TRBD2. The junction had 15 bases not matched to a gene; V was cut back by 6 bases and J by 11 bases. The CDR3 spans 16 residues. CDR1 is MNHNS, CDR2 SASEGT, per germline. The DNA of the CDR3 is TGTGCCAGCAGAGAGGGACTAGCGGGCATACTACTTGAGCAGTATTTT. It translates to CASREGLAGILLEQYF.

This clonotype showed up just a few times. The chain is built from TRBV9 and TRBJ2-1; possibly TRBD1 for D (5 bases). V was pared by 4 bases and J by 4 bases, with 9 bases between. Germline CDR1 and CDR2: SGDLS and YYNGEE. The CDR3 has 13 residues. As DNA, the CDR3 is TGTGCCAGCAGCTACAGGCTATACAATGAGCAGTTCTTC. It is translated as CASSYRLYNEQFF.

This clonotype occurred a few times. The genes are TRBV12-3 or TRBV12-4 and TRBJ2-3; D ambiguous. V dropped 4 bases and J dropped 1 base, with 6 bases sitting between them. The CDR3 spans 13 residues. CDR3 nucleotides: TGTGCCAGCAGTTCCGGACGCACAGATACGCAGTATTTT. This codes for CASSSGRTDTQYF.

The chain combines TRBV5-4 with TRBJ1-6; D is possibly TRBD1 (5 bases). V dropped 4 bases and J dropped 7 bases, with 15 bases sitting between them. The CDR3 loop spans 15 amino acids. CDR1 SGHNT and CDR2 YYREEE come from the germline V gene (reference sequence). The CDR3 region has the DNA TGTGCCAGCAGCGGGGACTTCGGCGCGAATTCACCCCTCCACTTT. This gives the protein CASSGDFGANSPLHF.

The V call is TRBV2, the J call TRBJ2-2; a possible D gene is TRBD2 (6 bases). The CDR3 sequence is 16 residues long. V lost 2 bases, J lost 11 bases, and 21 bases lay in between. The germline CDR1 and CDR2 sequences are SNHLY and FYNNEI. The CDR3 protein is CASSESTLGGDGELFF. The CDR3 DNA reads as TGTGCCAGCAGTGAAAGTACGTTGGGAGGAGACGGAGAGCTGTTTTTT. The complete variable domain, with remaining parts taken from reference TRBV2 and TRBJ2-2, reads EPEVTQTPSHQVTQMGQEVILRCVPISNHLYFYWYRQILGQKVEFLVSFYNNEISEKSEIFDDQFSVERPDGSNFTLKIRSTKLEDSAMYFCASSESTLGGDGELFFGEGSRLTVL.

The table lists this clonotype with many counts. The chain carries TRBV4-1 and TRBJ1-6; D is unclear. The length of the CDR3 is 13 residues. Trimming shortened V by 3 bases and J by 9 bases, and 9 bases separated the two germline ends. CDR1 is MGHRA, CDR2 YSYEKL, per germline. The CDR3 reads CASSQGPGSPLHF. CDR3 nucleotide sequence: TGCGCCAGCAGCCAGGGCCCGGGTTCACCCCTCCACTTT.